The 15 T cell receptor beta chains below come from one sample, sequenced in a study of blood T cell repertoires in COVID-19. The protocol was immunoSEQ multiplex PCR, while the TCRdb copy is restricted to in-frame clones and leaves out a portion. Of under 300,000 clones listed, 85% are singletons. The material sequenced was peripheral blood. The receptor source for this set is an older woman with active or convalescent COVID-19.

CDR3 in amino acids: CASSPIQGTEAFF. The CDR3 nucleotides read TGTGCCAGCAGCCCCATACAGGGAACTGAAGCTTTCTTT. This chain uses TRBV7-8 with TRBJ1-1, with a possible D match to TRBD1 (6 bases). This CDR3 spans 13 amino acids. Germline V gene sequence: CDR1 SGHVS, CDR2 FQNEAQ. V gave up 5 bases and J gave up 5 bases, with 12 bases separating them. The variable domain in full, with the rest retrieved from reference TRBV7-8 and TRBJ1-1, is GAGVSQSPRYKVAKRGQDVALRCDPISGHVSLFWYQQALGQGPEFLTYFQNEAQLDKSGLPSDRFFAERPEGSVSTLKIQRTQQEDSAVYLCASSPIQGTEAFFGQGTRLTVV.

The chain couples TRBV11-2 to TRBJ1-2; no firm D call. This CDR3 spans 17 amino acids. V lost 1 base and J 0 bases, leaving 15 bases between the germline ends. CDR1 is SGHAT and CDR2 is FQNNGV in the germline V gene. CDR3 loop: CASSLVRSNQANYGYTF. The CDR3, as DNA: TGTGCCAGCAGCTTAGTCAGGTCCAATCAAGCTAACTATGGCTACACCTTC.

The chain uses TRBV6-5 and TRBJ1-4; TRBD1 aligns across 7 bases. There are 14 residues in the CDR3. Germline V lookup: CDR1 MNHEY, CDR2 SVGAGI. V was clipped by 5 bases and J by 5 bases; unmatched bases: 5. The CDR3 region has the DNA TGTGCCAGCAGTAGGGGGCAGATAAATGAAAAACTGTTTTTT. Its protein product is CASSRGQINEKLFF.

The chain recombines TRBV15 with TRBJ2-1; possible D gene TRBD1, 5 bases. V dropped 3 bases and J dropped 8 bases, with 20 bases sitting between them. Looked up from germline, CDR1 is LNHNV and CDR2 is YYDKDF (reference sequence). This CDR3 has 16 amino acids. For the CDR3, the DNA is TGTGCCACCAGCAGGGGTTGGGCAGGGTCAGTCCATGAGCAGTTCTTC. It yields the protein CATSRGWAGSVHEQFF.

V usage is TRBV2 and J usage is TRBJ2-7, with 8 bases matching TRBD1. Germline V gene sequence: CDR1 SNHLY, CDR2 FYNNEI. This CDR3 is built from 13 residues. V trimming: 9 bases; J trimming: 0 bases; junction bases outside the gene matches: 4. The CDR3 is CARGTGSSYEQYF. CDR3 nucleotide sequence: TGTGCCAGGGGGACAGGTAGCTCCTACGAGCAGTACTTC.

The chain links TRBV29-1 to TRBJ1-1; TRBD1 might be the D (6 bases). The CDR3 is made up of 12 amino acids. Trimming removed 6 bases from V and 3 bases from J, with 11 bases in between. From germline, CDR1 is SQVTM and CDR2 ANQGSEA. CDR3 sequence (DNA): TGCAGCGTGGGGGCAGATTACACTGAAGCTTTCTTT. As protein: CSVGADYTEAFF.

This chain connects TRBV10-3 to TRBJ1-1, with 7 bases aligning to TRBD1. Trimming took 4 bases from V and 4 from J; bases not matched to a gene: 6. This CDR3 comprises 14 residues. CDR1 is ENHRY and CDR2 is SYGVKD in the germline V gene. For the CDR3, the DNA is TGTGCCATCAGTGCTACAGGGGATAGCACTGAAGCTTTCTTT. This codes for CAISATGDSTEAFF.

V gene TRBV27 combines with J gene TRBJ2-1, with D perhaps matching TRBD2 (5 bases). CDR1 MNHEY and CDR2 SMNVEV come from the germline V gene (reference sequence). The CDR3 extends over 15 amino acids. V was pared by 6 bases and J by 7 bases, with 19 bases between. CDR3: CASSPDYSGLNEQFF. In nucleotides, the CDR3 is TGTGCCAGCAGCCCAGACTATAGTGGGCTAAATGAGCAGTTCTTC.

In this sample, this clone turned up once. The chain joins TRBV5-6 to TRBJ2-7; TRBD1 aligns across 7 bases. This CDR3 comprises 15 residues. The V gene's germline CDR1 is SGHDT and CDR2 YYEEEE. Trimming took 2 bases from V and 0 from J; bases not matched to a gene: 5. The CDR3 sequence: CASSFTGVSSYEQYV. As DNA, the CDR3 is TGTGCCAGCAGCTTCACAGGGGTAAGCTCCTACGAGCAGTACGTC.

The chain is built from TRBV2 and TRBJ1-2, with 7 bases identical to TRBD1. The CDR3 extends over 14 amino acids. The V segment lost 0 bases and the J segment 6 bases; nucleotides outside the gene matches: 4. Germline V gene lookup returns CDR1 SNHLY and CDR2 FYNNEI. The CDR3: CASSEAWGTDGYTF. The CDR3, as DNA: TGTGCCAGCAGTGAAGCGTGGGGGACAGATGGCTACACCTTC.

The chain employs TRBV7-6 and TRBJ2-5; 7 positions match TRBD2. This CDR3 is 18 amino acids long. CDR1 is SGHVS and CDR2 is FNYEAQ in the germline V gene. After removal of 3 bases from V and 2 bases from J, the junction contained 15 bases not matched to a gene. CDR3 in amino acids: CASSFLGVGGGYQETQYF. The CDR3 DNA reads TGTGCCAGCAGCTTCTTGGGGGTGGGCGGGGGATATCAAGAGACCCAGTACTTC.

The rearrangement uses TRBV7-9 and TRBJ1-6; the D gene is possibly TRBD1 (5 bases). Germline CDR1 SEHNR, CDR2 FQNEAQ (reference sequence). V was clipped by 4 bases and J by 15 bases, with 19 bases between them. This CDR3 has 14 amino acids. This CDR3 reads CASSSTQEGPHLHF. The DNA for the CDR3 is TGTGCCAGCAGCTCCACACAGGAGGGGCCGCACCTCCACTTT. Variable domain in full (rest from reference TRBV7-9 and TRBJ1-6): DTGVSQNPRHKITKRGQNVTFRCDPISEHNRLYWYRQTLGQGPEFLTYFQNEAQLEKSRLLSDRFSAERPKGSFSTLEIQRTEQGDSAMYLCASSSTQEGPHLHFGNGTRLTVT.

DNA for the CDR3: TGCAGCGTTGACTCCAATGAGCAGTTCTTC. It is translated as CSVDSNEQFF. The genes are TRBV29-1 and TRBJ2-1; D not certain. V was trimmed by 3 bases and J by 6 bases, leaving 3 bases between them. The CDR3 has 10 residues. Germline loops: CDR1 SQVTM, CDR2 ANQGSEA.

The rearrangement links TRBV11-3 to TRBJ2-3; tentatively, D is TRBD1 (5 bases). The CDR3 runs 14 residues. V gave up 0 bases and J gave up 2 bases, with 6 bases separating them. Germline V gene data show CDR1 as SGHNT and CDR2 as YENEEA. The CDR3 is CASSLDRVTDTQYF. CDR3 nucleotides: TGTGCCAGCAGCTTAGACAGGGTCACAGATACGCAGTATTTT. Full variable domain (remainder filled in from reference TRBV11-3 and TRBJ2-3): EAGVVQSPRYKIIEKKQPVAFWCNPISGHNTLYWYLQNLGQGPELLIRYENEEAVDDSQLPKDRFSAERLKGVDSTLKIQPAELGDSAVYLCASSLDRVTDTQYFGPGTRLTVL.

This clone was seen once. The gene calls are TRBV7-9 and TRBJ2-1, with TRBD1 identical over 9 bases. V shed 4 bases, J shed 8 bases, and the junction held 9 bases outside the gene matches. CDR3 length equals 15 residues. CDR1 is SEHNR, CDR2 FQNEAQ, per germline (reference sequence). The CDR3 is CASSSDRTGVYEQFF. CDR3 nucleotides: TGTGCCAGCAGCTCTGATCGGACAGGGGTGTATGAGCAGTTCTTC. The full variable domain, rest sourced from reference TRBV7-9 and TRBJ2-1, is DTGVSQNPRHKITKRGQNVTFRCDPISEHNRLYWYRQTLGQGPEFLTYFQNEAQLEKSRLLSDRFSAERPKGSFSTLEIQRTEQGDSAMYLCASSSDRTGVYEQFFGPGTRLTVL.